This T cell receptor (beta chain) was retrieved from a study of CD4+ T cells in melanoma. Study conclusions and caveats: Diverse differentiation states were reported for melanoma neoantigen-specific CD4+ T cells. CD8+ T cell, macrophage and B cell function reportedly correlated with neoantigen-specific CD4+ T cells.

Germline lookup yields CDR1 LNHDA and CDR2 SQIVND (reference sequence). V was pared by 3 bases and J by 3 bases, with 12 bases between. This CDR3 is built from 15 residues. TCRdb keeps only in-frame clones here, not all; method: immunoSEQ multiplex PCR. Of around 14,000 clones in the sample, approximately 63% were seen once. This clone is a singleton in its sample. What it recognizes is unknown. The receptor comes from a human donor with melanoma. The rearrangement joins TRBV19 to TRBJ1-5; D unclear. The sample comprised cells from a culture (not recorded whether cultured in vitro). The CDR3 protein is CASSMRLIFNQPQHF. In DNA form, the CDR3 reads TGTGCCAGTAGTATGAGACTAATCTTCAATCAGCCCCAGCATTTT.